These 14 T cell receptor beta chains were sequenced from one sample in a study of blood T cell repertoires in COVID-19 (dated by TCRdb to 2018 to 2021). The library was generated by the immunoSEQ multiplex PCR assay. TCRdb took over this immuneACCESS table, retaining in-frame rearrangements with V and J assigned. Such tables are incomplete; in checked studies, under half of the missing clones stem from an unresolved V gene, and the remainder is unexplained. Counted in this sample were some 250,000 clones; 88% of them appeared once. 0.65% to 0.95% of the sample rests with the top ten. Material: peripheral blood. The source of these receptors is a woman in her thirties with acute or convalescent COVID-19.

The V call is TRBV7-8, the J call TRBJ2-6; 8 bases are shared with TRBD2. Germline V gene data show CDR1 as SGHVS and CDR2 as FQNEAQ. V was pared by 5 bases and J by 0 bases, with 0 bases of the junction left unmatched. The CDR3 has 15 amino acids. The CDR3 region has the DNA TGTGCCAGCAGCCGGGGGGGCTCTGGGGCCAACGTCCTGACTTTC. This encodes CASSRGGSGANVLTF.

The chain has TRBV19 and TRBJ2-3; a possible D gene is TRBD2 (7 bases). This CDR3 has 15 amino acids. CDR1 and CDR2 from the germline V gene are LNHDA and SQIVND (reference sequence). With 6 bases removed from V and 4 bases from J, the gap between germline ends came to 17 bases. The CDR3 is CASSERGGAADTQYF. The CDR3 bases are TGTGCCAGTAGCGAGAGGGGGGGAGCGGCAGATACGCAGTATTTT.

The chain uses TRBV10-3 and TRBJ1-3, with TRBD1 matching 8 bases. V dropped 11 bases and J dropped 4; count of bases not matched to a gene: 4. This CDR3 contains 12 residues. Germline V gene lookup returns CDR1 ENHRY and CDR2 SYGVKD. CDR3 sequence reads: CAAQGGGNTIYF. The CDR3 nucleotides read TGTGCCGCACAGGGGGGAGGAAACACCATATATTTT.

The chain joins TRBV4-3 to TRBJ2-6; 8 bases are a match to TRBD1. This CDR3 region has 16 residues. The J segment lost 0 bases and the V segment lost 5 bases, leaving 3 bases of the junction unmatched. The germline V gene has CDR1 LGHNA and CDR2 YSLEER. The CDR3 spells CASSSGQGSGANVLTF. For the CDR3, the DNA is TGCGCCAGCAGCTCCGGACAGGGCTCTGGGGCCAACGTCCTGACTTTC.

This clone showed up many times. The sample has other DNA sequences that encode this CDR3 too. J is TRBJ1-3 and V is TRBV11-3; 9 bases agree with TRBD1. The J segment lost 4 bases and the V segment lost 5 bases, leaving 6 bases of the junction unmatched. Germline V gene data show CDR1 as SGHNT and CDR2 as YENEEA. The CDR3 is made up of 15 amino acids. The CDR3 region has the DNA TGTGCCAGCAGCCCGGGACAGGGTCCCGGAAACACCATATATTTT. It encodes CASSPGQGPGNTIYF.

The chain joins TRBV29-1 to TRBJ1-1, with no clear D. Germline lookup yields CDR1 SQVTM and CDR2 ANQGSEA. Trimming removed 5 bases from V and 0 bases from J, with 10 bases in between. This CDR3 region has 13 residues. The CDR3 sequence: CSVIVFVNTEAFF. Written as DNA, the CDR3 is TGCAGCGTTATTGTATTTGTGAACACTGAAGCTTTCTTT.

The chain links TRBV18 to TRBJ2-1; D gene ambiguous. Germline CDR1 and CDR2: KGHSH and LQKENI. The CDR3 sequence is 13 residues long. Between the trimmed V and J ends, which lost 3 bases and 6 bases, there was a span of 9 bases. CDR3 amino acids: CASSPGSLNEQFF. The CDR3 DNA reads as TGTGCCAGCTCACCCGGGTCCCTCAATGAGCAGTTCTTC.

The chain combines TRBV27 with TRBJ1-5, with 10 bases that match TRBD1. J lost 6 bases, V lost 6 bases, and 5 bases had no gene match. The CDR3 sequence is 14 residues long. The germline gives CDR1 MNHEY, CDR2 SMNVEV (reference sequence). The CDR3 DNA follows: TGTGCCAGCAGCTGGGGACAGGGGAGTCAGCCCCAGCATTTT. Residues: CASSWGQGSQPQHF.

The table lists this clone with a count of one. CDR3 DNA sequence: TGTGCCACCAGTGATGCTAGCGGGGCCTCCTACAATGAGCAGTTCTTC. Amino acid sequence: CATSDASGASYNEQFF. The V call is TRBV24-1, the J call TRBJ2-1, with 9 nucleotides matching TRBD2. This CDR3 region has 16 residues. V gave up 3 bases and J gave up 0 bases; unmatched junction bases: 2. CDR1 KGHDR and CDR2 SFDVKD come from the germline V gene.

The rearrangement joins TRBV21-1 to TRBJ1-5; the D segment call TRBD1 is taken from the table without a DNA check. TRBV21-1 is reported as a pseudogene. The CDR3 contains 16 residues. The CDR3 reads CASSKAVPGDNQPQHF. In DNA, the CDR3 is TGTGCCAGCAGCAAAGCTGTACCAGGGGACAATCAGCCCCAGCATTTT.

The V call is TRBV6-5, the J call TRBJ1-6; the D gene is possibly TRBD1 (5 bases). Germline V gene data show CDR1 as MNHEY and CDR2 as SVGAGI. The CDR3 spans 14 residues. V was pared by 7 bases and J by 7 bases, with 14 bases between. The CDR3 nucleotides read TGTGCCAGCACCCAGGGACTGCCCAATTCACCCCTCCACTTT. It translates to CASTQGLPNSPLHF.

This chain joins TRBV7-6 and TRBJ2-2; 9 nucleotides agree with TRBD1. With V trimmed by 5 bases and J by 0 bases, 4 bases remained unmatched. The CDR3 loop spans 16 amino acids. Germline assignment: CDR1 SGHVS and CDR2 FNYEAQ. The CDR3 loop reads CASSPGQGSNTGELFF. CDR3 in DNA: TGTGCCAGCAGCCCCGGACAGGGGTCGAACACCGGGGAGCTGTTTTTT.

J is TRBJ2-5 and V is TRBV3-1 (or the pseudogene TRBV3-2); 10 nucleotides match TRBD2. V was pared by 1 base and J by 2 bases, with 4 bases of the junction left unmatched. The CDR3 is 16 amino acids. Germline V CDR1 and CDR2: LGHDT, YNNKEL (reference sequence). This chain's CDR3 is CASSQGRTSGQETQYF. The CDR3 bases are TGTGCCAGCAGCCAAGGTCGGACTAGCGGTCAAGAGACCCAGTACTTC.

The V call is TRBV7-9, the J call TRBJ2-1, with 12 bases aligning to TRBD2. Germline CDR1 reads SEHNR; CDR2 reads FQNEAQ (reference sequence). The CDR3 loop spans 19 amino acids. After removal of 4 bases from V and 4 bases from J, the junction contained 14 bases not matched to a gene. CDR3: CASSSRAQILAGGYNEQFF. In nucleotides, the CDR3 is TGTGCCAGCAGCTCCCGAGCACAAATTCTAGCGGGAGGGTACAATGAGCAGTTCTTC.